The 14 T cell receptor beta chains below all came from one sample that was sequenced in a study of OX40 agonist ivuxolimab in advanced cancers. Using immunoSEQ multiplex PCR, the repertoire was profiled, and TCRdb retains in-frame clones only, with some absent. This sample has approximately 39,000 clones, with 65% to 85% found just once. Sequences were derived from CD4+ or CD8+ T cells sorted from blood, sampled in a trial of the OX40 agonist ivuxolimab. All receptors come from an adult with an advanced solid tumor such as melanoma, head and neck, liver or kidney cancer.

V gene TRBV29-1 combines with J gene TRBJ2-7, with TRBD1 as a possible D gene (6 bases). The V end lost 3 bases, the J end lost 10 bases, and 19 bases lay between the germline ends. This CDR3 region has 13 residues. Looked up from germline, CDR1 is SQVTM and CDR2 is ANQGSEA. The CDR3 spells CSVETAITGIQYF. As DNA, the CDR3 is TGCAGCGTTGAGACCGCGATAACAGGGATTCAGTACTTC.

The J gene is TRBJ1-1, the V gene TRBV19, with D tentatively TRBD1 (6 bases). This CDR3 region has 15 residues. In germline, CDR1 is LNHDA, CDR2 SQIVND (reference sequence). V was clipped by 3 bases and J by 4 bases, with 15 bases between them. The DNA for the CDR3 is TGTGCCAGTAGTATCGTGGACAGTCCTGCCACTGAAGCTTTCTTT. Residues: CASSIVDSPATEAFF.

The chain joins TRBV29-1 to TRBJ1-1, with 7 bases fitting TRBD1. The trim removed 8 bases at V and 8 bases at J, leaving 8 bases unmatched. Germline V gene sequence: CDR1 SQVTM, CDR2 ANQGSEA. The CDR3 runs to 11 residues. The CDR3 coding sequence is TGCAGCATCTTGACAGGGACGGAAGCTTTCTTT. Its protein is CSILTGTEAFF.

The rearrangement uses TRBV28 and TRBJ1-6, with D hard to call. From germline, CDR1 is MDHEN and CDR2 SYDVKM. The CDR3 length is 12 residues. The ends were cut back, 6 bases at V and 11 bases at J, with 11 bases in the middle. CDR3 protein: CASRGDEAPLHF. The CDR3 region has the DNA TGTGCCAGCAGGGGAGATGAGGCACCCCTCCACTTT.

The chain joins TRBV6-5 to TRBJ1-6, with no clear D. The CDR3 totals 14 residues. Germline V gene sequence: CDR1 MNHEY, CDR2 SVGAGI. V was shortened by 5 bases and J by 5 bases, with 10 bases between the two germline ends. The CDR3 region has the DNA TGTGCCAGCAGTGACTACGGGGATAATTCACCCCTCCACTTT. It is translated as CASSDYGDNSPLHF.

V is TRBV30 and J is TRBJ1-3; D call uncertain. CDR1 and CDR2 from the germline V gene are GTSNPN and SVGIG (reference sequence). This CDR3 has 14 amino acids. V was trimmed by 1 base and J by 0 bases, leaving 7 bases between them. This chain's CDR3 is CAWSATNSGNTIYF. The CDR3 region has the DNA TGTGCCTGGAGTGCTACAAACTCTGGAAACACCATATATTTT.

This clone is termed medium-sized. The chain uses TRBV23-1 and TRBJ1-6, with 7 positions matching TRBD1. TRBV23-1 is an ORF, with its function uncertain. This CDR3 region has 18 residues. After removal of 0 bases from V and 6 bases from J, the junction contained 11 bases not matched to a gene. The CDR3 nucleotides are TGCGCCAGCAGTCAATCGAGTAAGGGGACAGCTTGTAATTCACCCCTCCACTTT. This gives the protein CASSQSSKGTACNSPLHF.

A single count supports this clone. The gene calls are TRBV12-5 and TRBJ1-6; D gene uncertain. Germline V gene data show CDR1 as LGHNT and CDR2 as FRNRAP. V lost 1 base and J 0 bases, leaving 13 bases between the germline ends. The CDR3 sequence is 18 residues long. CDR3 loop: CASGLDNYGGSYNSPLHF. As DNA, the CDR3 is TGTGCTAGTGGTTTGGATAATTATGGTGGCTCCTATAATTCACCCCTCCACTTT. Full variable domain (outside the CDR3, taken from reference TRBV12-5 and TRBJ1-6): DARVTQTPRHKVTEMGQEVTMRCQPILGHNTVFWYRQTMMQGLELLAYFRNRAPLDDSGMPKDRFSAEMPDATLATLKIQPSEPRDSAVYFCASGLDNYGGSYNSPLHFGNGTRLTVT.

The V and J genes are TRBV19 and TRBJ1-1; TRBD1 is a possible D gene (5 bases). Trimming shortened V by 10 bases and J by 1 base, and 13 bases separated the two germline ends. The CDR3 runs to 13 residues. Looked up from germline, CDR1 is LNHDA and CDR2 is SQIVND (reference sequence). In DNA, the CDR3 is TGTGCCACCCGAAGACAGTCGAACACTGAAGCTTTCTTT. Translating it yields CATRRQSNTEAFF.

The chain is built from TRBV4-1 and TRBJ2-1, with 8 bases fitting TRBD1. After removal of 2 bases from V and 10 bases from J, the junction contained 7 bases not matched to a gene. Germline CDR1 is MGHRA and CDR2 is YSYEKL. This CDR3 is 14 amino acids long. The chain's CDR3 is CASSQLQGAGEQFF. The CDR3 region has the DNA TGCGCCAGCAGCCAACTTCAGGGGGCCGGAGAGCAGTTCTTC.

V is TRBV7-6 and J is TRBJ1-3, with D perhaps TRBD1 (5 bases). The germline V gene has CDR1 SGHVS and CDR2 FNYEAQ. The CDR3 has 15 amino acids. V gave up 2 bases and J gave up 1 base, with 9 bases separating them. The CDR3 DNA sequence: TGTGCCAGCAGCTTACAGGGAGCATCTGGAAACACCATATATTTT. Encoded protein: CASSLQGASGNTIYF.

The gene calls are TRBV19 and TRBJ2-1, with D unresolved. Per the germline V gene, CDR1 is LNHDA and CDR2 is SQIVND (reference sequence). Deletions cut 5 bases from V and 4 bases from J, with 24 bases between. The CDR3 is made up of 18 amino acids. CDR3 DNA: TGTGCCAGTAGTGGAACAGAGGCTTATTACCTTAAATACAATGAGCAGTTCTTC. Its protein product is CASSGTEAYYLKYNEQFF.

This chain links TRBV9 with TRBJ2-7; D perhaps matches TRBD2 (6 bases). CDR1 is SGDLS and CDR2 is YYNGEE in the germline V gene. The CDR3 has 15 amino acids. V dropped 0 bases and J dropped 0 bases, with 10 bases sitting between them. The CDR3 region is CASSVAGGSSYEQYF. DNA of the CDR3: TGTGCCAGCAGCGTAGCAGGAGGGAGCTCCTACGAGCAGTACTTC.

V usage is TRBV7-6 and J usage is TRBJ1-6, with D possibly TRBD1 on 5 matching bases. Germline-derived CDR1 and CDR2 are SGHVS and FNYEAQ. Trimming took off 4 bases at V and 7 bases at J, with 14 bases between the two ends. This CDR3 region has 15 residues. CDR3 amino acids: CASSYTGTTNSPLHF. CDR3 nucleotide sequence: TGTGCCAGCAGCTATACCGGGACGACCAATTCACCCCTCCACTTT.